The 22 T cell receptor beta chains below come from one sample, sequenced in a study of T cells in Graves' hyperthyroidism and ophthalmopathy. Regions amplified from RNA transcripts were the TCR beta CDR3 regions. In the first-round RT-PCR of the TCR CDR3, the HTBI primer set was used. TCRdb itself ran the multiplex PCR reads through MiXCR, one entry per CDR3 protein. This table holds about 400,000 distinct CDR3 sequences, 13% found once. Sequencing was performed on blood. Receptor source: a young woman with Graves' hyperthyroidism.

The CDR3 sequence is CAWRRGTTLHEQYF. The DNA of the CDR3 is TGTGCCTGGAGGCGGGGGACCACCCTCCACGAGCAGTACTTC. The chain links TRBV30 to TRBJ2-7; TRBD2 matches 7 bases. After removal of 3 bases from V and 5 bases from J, the junction contained 10 bases not matched to a gene. In germline, CDR1 is GTSNPN, CDR2 SVGIG (reference sequence). The CDR3 runs to 14 residues.

This clonotype was picked up many times. The chain recombines TRBV27 with TRBJ2-3, with a weak D call TRBD2 (5 bases). Trimming took off 3 bases at V and 4 bases at J, with 11 bases between the two ends. Germline assignment: CDR1 MNHEY and CDR2 SMNVEV (reference sequence). The CDR3 spans 14 residues. The CDR3 spells CASSLVLASDTQYF. CDR3 DNA: TGTGCCAGCAGTTTGGTCCTAGCTTCAGATACGCAGTATTTT.

This clonotype was observed at least ten times. This rearrangement joins TRBV10-3 to TRBJ2-7; 11 bases align to TRBD1. Germline V gene data show CDR1 as ENHRY and CDR2 as SYGVKD. V gave up 5 bases and J gave up 1 base; unmatched junction bases: 4. The CDR3 totals 15 residues. For the CDR3, the DNA is TGTGCCATCAGTCGAGGGACAGGGGGTTCCTACGAGCAGTACTTC. This gives the protein CAISRGTGGSYEQYF.

The rearrangement joins TRBV12-3 or TRBV12-4 to TRBJ1-2; D may be TRBD1 (5 bases). This CDR3 region has 10 residues. V lost 5 bases, J lost 8 bases, and 6 bases lay in between. As DNA, the CDR3 is TGTGCCAGCAGTCGGACAGGCTACACCTTC. Translating gives CASSRTGYTF.

To note about this clonotype: Possible read error: a much larger clone is one base away. The rearrangement joins TRBV30 to TRBJ2-1; either TRBD1 or TRBD2 may fit D (5 bases each). Looked up from germline, CDR1 is GTSNPN and CDR2 is SVGIG (reference sequence). The CDR3 length is 13 residues. CDR3: CAWGPGRYSEQFF. Written as DNA, the CDR3 is TGTGCCTGGGGACCGGGACGGTACAGTGAGCAGTTCTTC.

This clonotype appeared many times. The CDR3 DNA reads TGTGCCAGCAGTTTCAGGGAAGGGGGCTACAATGAGCAGTTCTTC. This sequence encodes CASSFREGGYNEQFF. This chain joins TRBV12-3 or TRBV12-4 and TRBJ2-1; maybe TRBD1 (6 bases). The CDR3 has 15 amino acids. V lost 3 bases and J lost 3, with 12 bases in between.

Note on this clonotype: A read error may explain this, as a much larger clone is one base away. The chain uses TRBV28 and TRBJ2-7, with 11 positions matching TRBD1. The junction had 8 bases not matched to a gene; V was cut back by 6 bases and J by 4 bases. CDR3 size: 15 residues. Looked up from germline, CDR1 is MDHEN and CDR2 is SYDVKM. The CDR3 DNA sequence: TGTGCCAGCAGGGCGGGGGACAGGGGGGGATACGAGCAGTACTTC. This translates into CASRAGDRGGYEQYF.

This clonotype was picked up many times. The CDR3 sequence: CATSKQGGDTQYF. CDR3 nucleotide sequence: TGTGCCACCAGCAAACAGGGGGGAGATACGCAGTATTTT. J is TRBJ2-3 and V is TRBV15, with TRBD1 identical over 8 bases. This CDR3 has 13 amino acids. J lost 5 bases, V lost 4 bases, and 2 bases had no gene match. CDR1 LNHNV and CDR2 YYDKDF come from the germline V gene (reference sequence).

This clonotype appeared many times. The chain combines TRBV28 with TRBJ1-6; a weak D match, TRBD1 (5 bases). This CDR3 comprises 14 residues. The V and J ends lost 7 bases and 10 bases respectively, with 17 bases between them. Germline lookup yields CDR1 MDHEN and CDR2 SYDVKM. CDR3 loop: CASTQGRVASPLHF. CDR3 sequence (DNA): TGTGCCAGCACCCAGGGTAGGGTGGCATCACCCCTCCACTTT.

This clonotype was observed many times. The rearrangement uses TRBV2 and TRBJ2-3; D uncertain. Germline lookup yields CDR1 SNHLY and CDR2 FYNNEI. V was cut by 4 bases and J by 2 bases, with 1 base left in between. CDR3 size: 11 residues. CDR3 region: CASSATDTQYF. CDR3 in DNA: TGTGCCAGCAGTGCCACAGATACGCAGTATTTT.

J is TRBJ2-7 and V is TRBV29-1; TRBD2 is a possible D gene (5 bases). The V end was cut by 5 bases, the J end by 5 bases, with 25 bases between. The CDR3 has 16 amino acids. The V gene's germline CDR1 is SQVTM and CDR2 ANQGSEA. The CDR3 spells CSVSTRPRATRNEQYF. The DNA for the CDR3 is TGCAGCGTTTCTACCAGACCGCGGGCTACAAGGAACGAGCAGTACTTC.

This clonotype was counted at least ten times. V gene TRBV6-1 combines with J gene TRBJ1-4; D is unresolved. The V gene lost 1 base and the J gene lost 3 bases, with 9 bases spanning the gap. The CDR3 covers 15 residues. In germline, CDR1 is MNHNS, CDR2 SASEGT. The CDR3 sequence: CASSEDWTSNEKLFF. The CDR3, as DNA: TGTGCCAGCAGTGAAGATTGGACTTCTAATGAAAAACTGTTTTTT.

This clonotype was counted at least ten times. At one boundary the junction diverges from the germline segment, which might be a read error. The rearrangement joins TRBV7-7 to TRBJ2-2; TRBD2 is a possible D gene (6 bases). The CDR3 extends over 16 amino acids. The germline gives CDR1 SSHAT, CDR2 FNYEAQ (reference sequence). The CDR3 reads CASSLVPGANTGELFF. In DNA, the CDR3 is TGTGCTAGCAGCTTAGTACCGGGAGCCAACACCGGGGAGCTGTTTTTT.

This clonotype was seen only a few times. The V call is TRBV10-3, the J call TRBJ2-2; D is possibly TRBD1 or TRBD2 (5 bases each). Germline CDR1 is ENHRY and CDR2 is SYGVKD. CDR3 length equals 14 residues. V lost 6 bases, J lost 4 bases, and 12 bases lay in between. In nucleotides, the CDR3 is TGTGCCATCAGGCAGGCGAGGGGCACCGGGGAGCTGTTTTTT. Amino acid sequence: CAIRQARGTGELFF.

The sample holds a few counts of this clonotype. The chain uses TRBV10-3 and TRBJ1-2; 7 positions match TRBD1. Per germline, CDR1 ENHRY and CDR2 SYGVKD. V shed 3 bases, J shed 5 bases, and the junction held 9 bases outside the gene matches. CDR3 length: 15 amino acids. Here the CDR3 reads CAISDRDRIFYGYTF. For the CDR3, the DNA is TGTGCCATCAGTGATCGGGACAGAATCTTTTATGGCTACACCTTC.

This chain connects TRBV18 to TRBJ2-7; 8 nucleotides line up with TRBD1. After removal of 3 bases from V and 7 bases from J, the junction contained 11 bases not matched to a gene. CDR1 is KGHSH and CDR2 is LQKENI in the germline V gene. The CDR3 loop spans 15 amino acids. The CDR3 coding sequence is TGTGCCAGCTCACCTGATCAGGGGGCGGTTGAAGAGCAGTACTTC. Amino acid sequence: CASSPDQGAVEEQYF.

This clonotype was detected ten times or more. This rearrangement joins TRBV6-5 to TRBJ1-1; D gene unclear. The CDR3 runs 15 residues. Germline values: CDR1 MNHEY, CDR2 SVGAGI. The germline V and J ends were trimmed by 0 bases and 1 base, with 9 bases remaining between them. CDR3 amino acids: CASSYSIERNTEAFF. In nucleotides, the CDR3 is TGTGCCAGCAGTTACTCGATCGAGAGGAACACTGAAGCTTTCTTT.

This clonotype has ten or more counts. The J gene is TRBJ1-1, the V gene TRBV12-5; D might be TRBD1 (6 bases). Germline V lookup: CDR1 LGHNT, CDR2 FRNRAP. V was shortened by 3 bases and J by 5 bases, with 10 bases between the two germline ends. The CDR3 totals 13 residues. The CDR3 coding sequence is TGTGCTAGTGGTTTTGGCAGGGGAACTGAAGCTTTCTTT. Its translation is CASGFGRGTEAFF.

This clonotype appeared many times. V and J are TRBV7-2 and TRBJ2-3; D possibly corresponds to TRBD2 (6 bases). The germline gives CDR1 SGHTA, CDR2 FQGNSA. CDR3 length: 16 amino acids. V shed 0 bases and J shed 4 bases, with 14 bases lying between them. The CDR3 is CASSLAPGGRPDTQYF. Written as DNA, the CDR3 is TGTGCCAGCAGCTTAGCGCCTGGAGGGAGACCAGATACGCAGTATTTT.

The table lists this clonotype with many counts. The chain recombines TRBV18 with TRBJ2-7; D uncertain. Germline V CDR1 and CDR2: KGHSH, LQKENI. The CDR3 spans 14 residues. Deletions cut 6 bases from V and 5 bases from J, with 17 bases between. CDR3: CASSPTSQVDEQYF. The CDR3 region has the DNA TGTGCCAGCTCCCCGACTTCCCAAGTCGACGAGCAGTACTTC.

In its sample, this clonotype was seen many times. The J gene is TRBJ2-1, the V gene TRBV5-1; a possible D gene is TRBD1 (6 bases). The CDR3 runs to 16 residues. Germline V gene sequence: CDR1 SGHRS, CDR2 YFSETQ. The ends were cut back, 0 bases at V and 3 bases at J, with 13 bases in the middle. CDR3 bases: TGCGCCAGCAGCTTGGCCGATAGGGGGTACTACAATGAGCAGTTCTTC. Amino acid sequence: CASSLADRGYYNEQFF.

This clonotype was counted many times. CDR3 nucleotide sequence: TGTGCCAGCAGTGAATCCCGGAATCTTGTCGACAATGAGCAGTTCTTC. The encoded protein is CASSESRNLVDNEQFF. This sequence joins TRBV2 and TRBJ2-1, with D uncertain. Germline V gives CDR1 SNHLY, CDR2 FYNNEI. This CDR3 is 16 amino acids long. Deletions cut 2 bases from V and 5 bases from J, with 16 bases between.